The 32 T cell receptor beta chains presented below share a single source sample, sequenced in a study of cytomegalovirus exposure and HLA in healthy donors. It was with 60 Vbeta and 13 Jbeta primers that the PCR ran. Repertoires were generated with immunoSEQ multiplex PCR, while TCRdb's copy carries only in-frame clones and drops some. The sample has around 45,000 clones, about half seen once. Sequencing input: PBMCs. These receptors all stem from a man between 60 and 75 years old in good health and CMV-seronegative.

V and J are TRBV18 and TRBJ1-2; tentatively, D is TRBD1 (5 bases). Germline V lookup: CDR1 KGHSH, CDR2 LQKENI. This CDR3 region has 14 residues. Deletions cut 3 bases from V and 4 bases from J, with 12 bases between. The CDR3 region has the DNA TGTGCCAGCTCACCCGAGGGCGGGGCCTATGGCTACACCTTC. Its translation: CASSPEGGAYGYTF.

This clone was seen only once. V and J are TRBV29-1 and TRBJ2-3; TRBD2 aligns across 12 bases. The CDR3 totals 15 residues. CDR1 and CDR2 from the germline V gene are SQVTM and ANQGSEA. V lost 8 bases and J lost 5; bases outside the gene matches: 11. CDR3 sequence reads: CSSRLAGAIRDTQYF. DNA of the CDR3: TGCAGCTCCAGACTAGCGGGGGCAATCAGAGATACGCAGTATTTT.

The V call is TRBV9, the J call TRBJ1-6, with D possibly being TRBD1 (5 bases). The germline gives CDR1 SGDLS, CDR2 YYNGEE. Trimming cost V 0 bases and J 6 bases, with 10 bases left between them. The CDR3 extends over 15 amino acids. The CDR3 protein is CASSVAGGANSPLHF. The CDR3 bases are TGTGCCAGCAGCGTAGCTGGCGGGGCTAATTCACCCCTCCACTTT.

The chain joins TRBV27 to TRBJ2-4, with D possibly TRBD2 on 6 matching bases. In germline, CDR1 is MNHEY, CDR2 SMNVEV (reference sequence). V lost 6 bases, J lost 8 bases, and 11 bases lay in between. The CDR3 has 12 amino acids. CDR3 coding DNA: TGTGCCAGCAGGGGACCGGGGGACATTCAGTACTTC. The encoded protein is CASRGPGDIQYF.

The V call is TRBV5-1, the J call TRBJ2-5, with 9 positions matching TRBD2. Germline CDR1 reads SGHRS; CDR2 reads YFSETQ. The V and J ends lost 3 bases and 5 bases, in that order; junction bases with no gene match: 5. CDR3 length equals 14 residues. The CDR3 nucleotides read TGCGCCAGCAGCTCCGGACTAGCGAGGGAGACCCAGTACTTC. Translation: CASSSGLARETQYF.

This clone was counted a few times. The chain recombines TRBV30 with TRBJ2-3; no clear D. In germline, CDR1 is GTSNPN, CDR2 SVGIG (reference sequence). CDR3 length: 13 amino acids. The V gene lost 3 bases and the J gene lost 7 bases, with 14 bases spanning the gap. CDR3 in DNA: TGTGCCTGGAGCAACAACCAGGTGAATACGCAGTATTTT. Translating gives CAWSNNQVNTQYF.

The chain combines TRBV5-4 with TRBJ1-4; D possibly corresponds to TRBD1 (5 bases). Trimming left V 5 bases short and J 3 bases short, with 14 bases between. The CDR3 is made up of 15 amino acids. Germline values: CDR1 SGHNT, CDR2 YYREEE (reference sequence). The CDR3 coding sequence is TGTGCCAGCAGGGACCTTGACAGACCTAATGAAAAACTGTTTTTT. It specifies CASRDLDRPNEKLFF.

This clone was seen more than once but under ten times. The V gene is TRBV7-9, the J gene TRBJ1-1, with D unclear. V lost 5 bases and J lost 6, with 7 bases in between. The CDR3 sequence is 11 residues long. Germline V gives CDR1 SEHNR, CDR2 FQNEAQ (reference sequence). This CDR3 reads CASSRVAEAFF. The CDR3 DNA reads TGTGCCAGCAGCCGGGTCGCTGAAGCTTTCTTT. Full variable domain (outside the CDR3, taken from reference TRBV7-9 and TRBJ1-1): DTGVSQNPRHKITKRGQNVTFRCDPISEHNRLYWYRQTLGQGPEFLTYFQNEAQLEKSRLLSDRFSAERPKGSFSTLEIQRTEQGDSAMYLCASSRVAEAFFGQGTRLTVV.

The chain couples TRBV7-3 to TRBJ1-1; 7 bases agree with TRBD1. Trimming took 2 bases from V and 5 from J; bases not matched to a gene: 5. Per germline, CDR1 SGHTA and CDR2 FQGTGA. The CDR3 has 14 residues. CDR3 residues: CASSLEDRRTEAFF. Here the CDR3 DNA reads TGTGCCAGCAGCTTAGAGGACAGGCGGACTGAAGCTTTCTTT.

The chain carries TRBV6-6 and TRBJ2-3; D ambiguous. The CDR3 runs 11 residues. In germline, CDR1 is MNHNY, CDR2 SVGAGI (reference sequence). Trimming removed 7 bases from V and 2 bases from J, with 4 bases in between. The CDR3 region is CASTNTDTQYF. The CDR3 region has the DNA TGTGCCAGCACTAACACAGATACGCAGTATTTT.

The chain recombines TRBV11-2 with TRBJ2-3, with TRBD2 identical over 13 bases. CDR1 and CDR2 from the germline V gene are SGHAT and FQNNGV. The CDR3 runs to 18 residues. Trimming took 3 bases from V and 3 from J; bases not matched to a gene: 9. The CDR3 nucleotides read TGTGCCAGCAGCTTTCCCGCGGGACTAGCGGGAATAACAGATACGCAGTATTTT. Translating gives CASSFPAGLAGITDTQYF.

This chain links TRBV5-4 with TRBJ1-2, with D tentatively TRBD1 (6 bases). Germline-derived CDR1 and CDR2 are SGHNT and YYREEE (reference sequence). This CDR3 region has 14 residues. V lost 1 base and J 6 bases, leaving 13 bases between the germline ends. The CDR3 is CASSLTGNVDGYTF. In nucleotides, the CDR3 is TGTGCCAGCAGCTTGACAGGGAACGTGGATGGCTACACCTTC.

The CDR3 is CASTPTLAGEGTQYF. In DNA form, the CDR3 reads TGTGCCAGCACCCCTACCCTAGCGGGTGAGGGTACGCAGTATTTT. The rearrangement links TRBV28 to TRBJ2-3, with 8 bases lining up with TRBD2. This CDR3 contains 15 residues. V was clipped by 7 bases and J by 8 bases; unmatched bases: 14. Germline CDR1 reads MDHEN; CDR2 reads SYDVKM.

The V and J genes are TRBV28 and TRBJ2-1; tentative D call: TRBD2 (5 bases). The germline V and J ends were trimmed by 2 bases and 0 bases, with 8 bases remaining between them. The CDR3 contains 15 residues. Germline lookup yields CDR1 MDHEN and CDR2 SYDVKM. CDR3 coding DNA: TGTGCCAGCAGTTTACCGGGGAGCTCCTACAATGAGCAGTTCTTC. Translated, it gives CASSLPGSSYNEQFF.

This clone has a single count. The J gene is TRBJ1-1, the V gene TRBV10-3; TRBD1 might be the D (6 bases). The CDR3 contains 13 residues. Germline lookup yields CDR1 ENHRY and CDR2 SYGVKD. V lost 11 bases, J lost 4 bases, and 17 bases lay in between. The CDR3 loop reads CASRGGSITEAFF. DNA of the CDR3: TGTGCCTCAAGGGGGGGGAGCATCACTGAAGCTTTCTTT.

This clone was seen once. The chain recombines TRBV7-2 with TRBJ1-2; D is unclear. V lost 2 bases and J 8 bases, leaving 15 bases between the germline ends. CDR3 length equals 14 residues. Germline-derived CDR1 and CDR2 are SGHTA and FQGNSA. This CDR3 is CASSLNTRGRGYTF. The CDR3 coding sequence is TGTGCCAGCAGCTTAAACACAAGAGGGCGAGGCTACACCTTC. The variable domain in full, completed from reference TRBV7-2 and TRBJ1-2, reads GAGVSQSPSNKVTEKGKDVELRCDPISGHTALYWYRQSLGQGLEFLIYFQGNSAPDKSGLPSDRFSAERTGGSVSTLTIQRTQQEDSAVYLCASSLNTRGRGYTFGSGTRLTVV.

The V and J genes are TRBV27 and TRBJ1-1, with 7 positions matching TRBD1. The CDR3 length is 13 residues. Germline V lookup: CDR1 MNHEY, CDR2 SMNVEV (reference sequence). The V gene end was trimmed by 5 bases and the J gene end by 3 bases; junction bases not matched to a gene: 3. In nucleotides, the CDR3 is TGTGCCAGCAGTACCACAGGGGACACTGAAGCTTTCTTT. Its protein is CASSTTGDTEAFF.

The rearrangement joins TRBV4-1 to TRBJ1-1; D gene ambiguous. CDR3 length: 15 amino acids. Trimming removed 2 bases from V and 1 base from J, with 11 bases in between. The germline V gene has CDR1 MGHRA and CDR2 YSYEKL. DNA of the CDR3: TGCGCCAGCAGCCAACCCCAGGTGGGGAACACTGAAGCTTTCTTT. Protein: CASSQPQVGNTEAFF.

The V gene is TRBV6-1, the J gene TRBJ2-2; D not certain. Trimming removed 6 bases from V and 1 base from J, with 6 bases in between. Germline V lookup: CDR1 MNHNS, CDR2 SASEGT. The CDR3 spans 13 residues. CDR3 in DNA: TGTGCCAGCAGCCCATTGAACACCGGGGAGCTGTTTTTT. Translation gives CASSPLNTGELFF.

This clone appeared a few times. This chain connects TRBV25-1 to TRBJ1-2, with D maybe TRBD1 (5 bases). The CDR3 spans 14 residues. Germline V gene sequence: CDR1 MGHDK, CDR2 SYGVNS. V lost 6 bases and J 3 bases, leaving 14 bases between the germline ends. The CDR3 coding sequence is TGTGCCAGCAGCGAGGTAGGGACTGACTATGGCTACACCTTC. Encoded protein: CASSEVGTDYGYTF.

This chain joins TRBV9 and TRBJ2-7, with D unresolved. CDR3 size: 12 residues. The V gene's germline CDR1 is SGDLS and CDR2 YYNGEE. V was shortened by 2 bases and J by 6 bases, with 9 bases between the two germline ends. The CDR3 here is CASSVPPGEQYF. CDR3 sequence (DNA): TGTGCCAGCAGCGTCCCCCCGGGCGAGCAGTACTTC.

The rearrangement joins TRBV30 to TRBJ2-7; TRBD2 aligns across 8 bases. The V gene end was trimmed by 7 bases and the J gene end by 3 bases; junction bases not matched to a gene: 8. Germline CDR1 GTSNPN, CDR2 SVGIG (reference sequence). The CDR3 spans 13 residues. The CDR3 sequence: CASGTRTRYEQYF. CDR3 nucleotide sequence: TGTGCCTCTGGGACTAGAACCCGCTACGAGCAGTACTTC.

V gene TRBV9 combines with J gene TRBJ2-7, with 9 positions matching TRBD2. The trim removed 3 bases at V and 2 bases at J, leaving 6 bases unmatched. Germline V gene sequence: CDR1 SGDLS, CDR2 YYNGEE. The CDR3 is 15 residues long. The CDR3 sequence is CASSAHLAGTYEQYF. CDR3 nucleotide sequence: TGTGCCAGCAGCGCCCATCTAGCGGGAACCTACGAGCAGTACTTC. The entire variable domain, with the rest obtained from reference TRBV9 and TRBJ2-7, is as follows: DSGVTQTPKHLITATGQRVTLRCSPRSGDLSVYWYQQSLDQGLQFLIQYYNGEERAKGNILERFSAQQFPDLHSELNLSSLELGDSALYFCASSAHLAGTYEQYFGPGTRLTVT.

V is TRBV5-6 and J is TRBJ2-3; the match to TRBD2 covers 9 bases. CDR1 and CDR2 (germline): SGHDT, YYEEEE. The CDR3 length is 16 residues. The junction had 12 bases not matched to a gene; V was cut back by 4 bases and J by 6 bases. CDR3 protein: CASSLRLAGAVDTQYF. Written as DNA, the CDR3 is TGTGCCAGCAGCCTCCGGTTAGCGGGAGCTGTGGATACGCAGTATTTT.

This clone was detected only a few times. The chain employs TRBV6-6 and TRBJ2-1, with 10 bases aligning to TRBD2. The length of the CDR3 is 14 residues. The V gene end was trimmed by 9 bases and the J gene end by 7 bases; junction bases not matched to a gene: 9. Germline assignment: CDR1 MNHNY and CDR2 SVGAGI (reference sequence). The CDR3 loop is CASRQPGLANEQFF. DNA for the CDR3: TGTGCCAGTCGCCAGCCGGGACTAGCGAATGAGCAGTTCTTC.

V gene TRBV30 combines with J gene TRBJ2-7; TRBD1 matches at 10 bases. Per the germline V gene, CDR1 is GTSNPN and CDR2 is SVGIG (reference sequence). The CDR3 extends over 15 amino acids. Losses at the gene ends were 3 bases for V and 3 bases for J; bases not matched to a gene: 8. The CDR3 sequence is CAWRTPDRGFYEQYF. DNA for the CDR3: TGTGCCTGGAGGACCCCGGACAGGGGGTTCTACGAGCAGTACTTC.

V is TRBV6-5 and J is TRBJ1-1; 7 bases agree with TRBD1. CDR3 length: 15 amino acids. Germline V gene data show CDR1 as MNHEY and CDR2 as SVGAGI. The V segment lost 4 bases and the J segment 7 bases; nucleotides outside the gene matches: 12. The CDR3 region is CASSSPATGRDEAFF. In DNA, the CDR3 is TGTGCCAGCAGTTCACCCGCGACAGGGCGGGATGAAGCTTTCTTT.

The chain has TRBV6-5 and TRBJ1-1; the D is unclear. Germline V gene lookup returns CDR1 MNHEY and CDR2 SVGAGI. The CDR3 runs to 16 residues. V was shortened by 0 bases and J by 0 bases, with 11 bases between the two germline ends. In DNA, the CDR3 is TGTGCCAGCAGTTACTCGATTGCACGGTTGAACACTGAAGCTTTCTTT. Encoded protein: CASSYSIARLNTEAFF.

The V gene is TRBV7-2, the J gene TRBJ2-1, with D possibly matching TRBD1 (6 bases). The germline V gene has CDR1 SGHTA and CDR2 FQGNSA. This CDR3 is 16 amino acids long. V was trimmed by 1 base and J by 8 bases, leaving 18 bases between them. The CDR3 sequence: CASSLVAQGGLYEQFF. Here the CDR3 DNA reads TGTGCCAGCAGCTTAGTAGCACAGGGTGGCCTGTATGAGCAGTTCTTC. The whole variable domain, remainder taken from reference TRBV7-2 and TRBJ2-1, is GAGVSQSPSNKVTEKGKDVELRCDPISGHTALYWYRQSLGQGLEFLIYFQGNSAPDKSGLPSDRFSAERTGGSVSTLTIQRTQQEDSAVYLCASSLVAQGGLYEQFFGPGTRLTVL.

The CDR3, as DNA: TGTGCCAGCAGTGAATATCCAGGAGGACTCACAGATACGCAGTATTTT. As protein: CASSEYPGGLTDTQYF. The gene calls are TRBV6-1 and TRBJ2-3, with a tentative D call TRBD2 (5 bases). The CDR3 covers 16 residues. Germline V CDR1 and CDR2: MNHNS, SASEGT. Trimming pared 2 bases from V and 2 bases from J, leaving 14 bases between.

The V call is TRBV10-2, the J call TRBJ1-1; 9 bases are shared with TRBD1. This CDR3 contains 14 residues. The V segment lost 5 bases and the J segment 3 bases; nucleotides outside the gene matches: 4. CDR1 WSHSY and CDR2 SAAADI come from the germline V gene. CDR3 loop: CASSLDRGDTEAFF. CDR3 nucleotide sequence: TGCGCCAGCAGTCTGGACAGGGGCGACACTGAAGCTTTCTTT.

This sequence joins TRBV6-5 and TRBJ2-7; D gene unclear. V lost 0 bases to trimming and J lost 4 bases, with 13 bases between them. This CDR3 region has 15 residues. Germline V gives CDR1 MNHEY, CDR2 SVGAGI. Here the CDR3 reads CASSYSYGETYEQYF. In nucleotides, the CDR3 is TGTGCCAGCAGTTACTCGTATGGCGAGACTTACGAGCAGTACTTC.